The 15 T cell receptor beta chains below come from one sample, sequenced in a study of blood T cells in healthy people across ages. Primed by a sample-barcoded 5' primer and a J-beta primer mix, a second PCR proceeded for 7 to 11 cycles. TCRdb fed the 5' RACE reads into MiXCR, producing one record per CDR3 protein. The top ten hold less than 0.75% of the sample, which has 1 million or so distinct CDR3 sequences, around 25% seen once. These data were also filed under a second study, of T cells of mothers and their children.

Material: blood. The receptors originated from a girl aged 2 to 9 in good health.

V and J are TRBV7-2 and TRBJ1-5, with a tentative D call TRBD1 (6 bases). V lost 0 bases, J lost 3 bases, and 9 bases lay in between. From germline, CDR1 is SGHTA and CDR2 FQGNSA. The CDR3 is 15 residues long. CDR3 in DNA: TGTGCCAGCAGCTTAGCGGGACACCTCAATCAGCCCCAGCATTTT. Translated, it gives CASSLAGHLNQPQHF.

The chain employs TRBV6-6 and TRBJ1-5, with a possible D match to TRBD1 (5 bases). CDR1 and CDR2 from the germline V gene are MNHNY and SVGAGI (reference sequence). The CDR3 is made up of 15 amino acids. V was pared by 6 bases and J by 2 bases, with 14 bases between. The DNA of the CDR3 is TGTGCCAGCAGACCCCGCGGGGGAGGCAATCAGCCCCAGCATTTT. Its translation is CASRPRGGGNQPQHF.

About this clonotype: The DNA is left out, because the CDR3 cannot be placed on it with certainty; the CDR3 is given as TCRdb lists it. The rearrangement uses TRBV27 and TRBJ2-3; the DNA was not compared with TRBD1, the D call given in the table. The germline CDR1 and CDR2 sequences are MNHEY and SMNVEV (reference sequence). The CDR3 comprises 17 residues, both ends counted. CDR3: CASSPIWGQGTTDTRYF.

This chain connects TRBV5-1 to TRBJ1-2; unclear D gene. The V end was cut by 0 bases, the J end by 7 bases, with 10 bases between. Germline values: CDR1 SGHRS, CDR2 YFSETQ. The CDR3 covers 13 residues. CDR3 sequence reads: CASSLEDKIGYTF. The CDR3 DNA follows: TGCGCCAGCAGCTTGGAAGATAAGATTGGCTACACCTTC.

The genes are TRBV7-3 and TRBJ2-1; 11 bases align to TRBD2. Germline V gene data show CDR1 as SGHTA and CDR2 as FQGTGA. Trimming at V came to 4 bases and at J to 4 bases, leaving 6 bases not matched to a gene. The CDR3 is 16 residues long. The CDR3 loop is CASSSQGTSGYNEQFF. CDR3 coding DNA: TGTGCCAGCAGCTCCCAGGGGACTAGCGGTTACAATGAGCAGTTCTTC.

The chain couples TRBV27 to TRBJ1-2; D possibly corresponds to TRBD1 (5 bases). Germline CDR1 MNHEY, CDR2 SMNVEV (reference sequence). V shed 4 bases and J shed 7 bases, with 13 bases lying between them. The CDR3 runs to 13 residues. The chain's CDR3 is CASSSTVGGGYTF. The CDR3 DNA reads TGTGCCAGCAGTTCTACGGTGGGGGGTGGCTACACCTTC.

This rearrangement joins TRBV7-6 to TRBJ2-5; 11 bases are a match to TRBD2. The CDR3 is 20 amino acids. CDR1 is SGHVS, CDR2 FNYEAQ, per germline. Losses at the gene ends were 7 bases for V and 3 bases for J; bases not matched to a gene: 22. The CDR3 nucleotides read TGTGCCAGCACCCATCTGCGGCTAGCGGGGGGCCAGGGGACGGAAGAGACCCAGTACTTC. Translating it yields CASTHLRLAGGQGTEETQYF.

Here the CDR3 reads CASSLEVLGTGTGELFF. CDR3 sequence (DNA): TGTGCCAGCAGTTTAGAGGTCCTGGGGACAGGCACCGGGGAGCTGTTTTTT. The V gene is TRBV28, the J gene TRBJ2-2; 8 positions agree with TRBD1. Trimming removed 2 bases from V and 4 bases from J; junction bases left unmatched: 9. The CDR3 consists of 17 residues. Germline CDR1 is MDHEN and CDR2 is SYDVKM.

The V and J genes are TRBV18 and TRBJ2-3; 7 positions agree with TRBD2. Germline V gene data show CDR1 as KGHSH and CDR2 as LQKENI. The V gene end was trimmed by 3 bases and the J gene end by 2 bases; junction bases not matched to a gene: 8. CDR3 length: 16 residues. The CDR3 region is CASSPAGVSYTDTQYF. The CDR3 DNA is TGTGCCAGCTCACCGGCGGGAGTTTCATACACAGATACGCAGTATTTT. Supplemented by reference TRBV18 and TRBJ2-3, the full variable domain reads NAGVMQNPRHLVRRRGQEARLRCSPMKGHSHVYWYRQLPEEGLKFMVYLQKENIIDESGMPKERFSAEFPKEGPSILRIQQVVRGDSAAYFCASSPAGVSYTDTQYFGPGTRLTVL.

The rearrangement joins TRBV19 to TRBJ1-2, with 8 bases that match TRBD1. Germline V gives CDR1 LNHDA, CDR2 SQIVND (reference sequence). This CDR3 region has 14 residues. Unmatched junction bases numbered 2, after V lost 2 bases and J lost 3 bases. CDR3 nucleotide sequence: TGTGCCAGTAGTATACCAGGGGGCGACTATGGCTACACCTTC. It yields the protein CASSIPGGDYGYTF.

V and J are TRBV7-2 and TRBJ2-4; 8 bases match TRBD2. CDR1 SGHTA and CDR2 FQGNSA come from the germline V gene. CDR3 length equals 16 residues. Germline trimming cut 3 bases from V and 3 bases from J; bases unmatched to any gene: 7. CDR3 DNA: TGTGCCAGCAGCTTTCCAGGGGCGGGGGGCAAAAACATTCAGTACTTC. It is translated as CASSFPGAGGKNIQYF. The whole variable domain, filled in from reference TRBV7-2 and TRBJ2-4, reads GAGVSQSPSNKVTEKGKDVELRCDPISGHTALYWYRQSLGQGLEFLIYFQGNSAPDKSGLPSDRFSAERTGGSVSTLTIQRTQQEDSAVYLCASSFPGAGGKNIQYFGAGTRLSVL.

There are a few counts of this clonotype. J is TRBJ2-4 and V is TRBV5-5, with a weak D call TRBD1 (5 bases). CDR3 length: 14 residues. The germline gives CDR1 SGHKS, CDR2 YYEKEE (reference sequence). Trimming shortened V by 2 bases and J by 1 base, and 7 bases separated the two germline ends. The CDR3 DNA reads TGTGCCAGCAGCTTATCAGGGGCCAAAAACATTCAGTACTTC. It yields the protein CASSLSGAKNIQYF.

The CDR3: CASSQDTGWNQPQHF. DNA for the CDR3: TGCGCCAGCAGCCAAGACACCGGCTGGAATCAGCCCCAGCATTTT. The chain links TRBV4-1 to TRBJ1-5, with D hard to call. Trimming took off 0 bases at V and 4 bases at J, with 10 bases between the two ends. Germline V CDR1 and CDR2: MGHRA, YSYEKL. The CDR3 is 15 residues long.

This clonotype was observed a few times. J is TRBJ2-2 and V is TRBV12-3 or TRBV12-4; D is unclear. V lost 6 bases to trimming and J lost 1 base, with 12 bases between them. The CDR3 is 15 amino acids. The CDR3, as DNA: TGTGCCAGCAGAGTGTTATTACAGAACACCGGGGAGCTGTTTTTT. This gives the protein CASRVLLQNTGELFF.

V usage is TRBV29-1 and J usage is TRBJ1-4; D is undetermined. The CDR3 is made up of 12 amino acids. Germline CDR1 and CDR2: SQVTM and ANQGSEA. The V end lost 6 bases, the J end lost 8 bases, and 13 bases lay between the germline ends. In DNA, the CDR3 is TGCAGCGTCGGAGGGTCTGGGGAAAAACTGTTTTTT. It specifies CSVGGSGEKLFF.